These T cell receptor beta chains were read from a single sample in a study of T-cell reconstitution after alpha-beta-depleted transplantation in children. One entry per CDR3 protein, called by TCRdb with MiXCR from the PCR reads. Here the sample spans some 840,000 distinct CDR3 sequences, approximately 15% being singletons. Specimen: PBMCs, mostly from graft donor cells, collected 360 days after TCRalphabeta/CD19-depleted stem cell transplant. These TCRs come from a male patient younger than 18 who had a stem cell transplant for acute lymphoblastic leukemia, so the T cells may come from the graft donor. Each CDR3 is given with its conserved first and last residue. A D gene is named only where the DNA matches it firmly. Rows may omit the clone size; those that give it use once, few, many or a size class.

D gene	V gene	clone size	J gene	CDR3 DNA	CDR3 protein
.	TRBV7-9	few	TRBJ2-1	TGTGCCAGCAGCTTAGAGGGCGGGAATACTGAGCAGTTCTTC	CASSLEGGNTEQFF
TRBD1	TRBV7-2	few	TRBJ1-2	TGTGCCAGCAGCTGGCGACAGGGCCTCTATGGCTACACCTTC	CASSWRQGLYGYTF
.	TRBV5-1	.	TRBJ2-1	TGCGCCAGCAGCTTGTTTCGGGACACCTACAATGAGCAGTTCTTC	CASSLFRDTYNEQFF
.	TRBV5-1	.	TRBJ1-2	TGCGCCAGCAGCTTGGCCCGGGGAGCTAACTATGGCTACACCTTC	CASSLARGANYGYTF
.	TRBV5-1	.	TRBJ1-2	TGCGCCAGCAGCTTGGGATCGGACCGACCTAACTATGGCTACACCTTC	CASSLGSDRPNYGYTF
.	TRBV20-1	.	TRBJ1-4	TGCAGTGCTACCCCTGGGAGGGCAGGTGAAAAACTGTTTTTT	CSATPGRAGEKLFF
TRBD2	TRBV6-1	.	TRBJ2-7	TGTGCCAGCAATAGCGGGCGTCCCTCCTACGAGCAGTACTTC	CASNSGRPSYEQYF
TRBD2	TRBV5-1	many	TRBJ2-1	TGCGCCAGCAGCTTCCTAGCGGGAGTTGGCTACAATGAGCAGTTCTTC	CASSFLAGVGYNEQFF
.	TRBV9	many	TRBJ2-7	TGTGCCAGCAGCGTAGCTACGGTATCCTACGAGCAGTACTTC	CASSVATVSYEQYF
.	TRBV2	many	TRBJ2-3	TGTGCCAGCAGTCAATCGGGGGTGGCAGATACGCAGTATTTT	CASSQSGVADTQYF
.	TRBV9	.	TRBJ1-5	TGTGCCAGCAGCACCCGGGACAAGGACCCTTATAGCAATCAGCCCCAGCATTTT	CASSTRDKDPYSNQPQHF
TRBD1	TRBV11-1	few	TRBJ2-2	TGTGCCAGCAGCTCTATTACTCGCAGGGGGCAATACACCGGGGAGCTGTTTTTT	CASSSITRRGQYTGELFF